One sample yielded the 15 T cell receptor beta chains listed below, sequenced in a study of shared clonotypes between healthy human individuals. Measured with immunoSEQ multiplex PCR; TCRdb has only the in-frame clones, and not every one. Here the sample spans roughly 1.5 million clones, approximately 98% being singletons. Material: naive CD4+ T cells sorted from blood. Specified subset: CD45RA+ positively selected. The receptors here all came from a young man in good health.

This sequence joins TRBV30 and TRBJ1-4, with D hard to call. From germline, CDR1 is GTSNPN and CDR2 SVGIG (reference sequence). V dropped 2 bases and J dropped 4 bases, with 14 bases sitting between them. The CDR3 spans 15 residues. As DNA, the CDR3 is TGTGCCTGGAGTTTATTTACTGGAGTTAATGAAAAACTGTTTTTT. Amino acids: CAWSLFTGVNEKLFF.

In DNA form, the CDR3 reads TGTGCCAGCTCACAAAAGGGCGACACTGAAGCTTTCTTT. Translation: CASSQKGDTEAFF. V is TRBV18 and J is TRBJ1-1; D gene unclear. Trimming took off 4 bases at V and 3 bases at J, with 9 bases between the two ends. This CDR3 has 13 residues. Germline V CDR1 and CDR2: KGHSH, LQKENI.

CDR3 region: CSVVGWTGTGYGYTF. CDR3 in DNA: TGCAGCGTTGTGGGATGGACAGGGACTGGCTATGGCTACACCTTC. The chain carries TRBV29-1 and TRBJ1-2, with 8 bases matching TRBD1. The V gene's germline CDR1 is SQVTM and CDR2 ANQGSEA. The length of the CDR3 is 15 residues. Trimming at V came to 4 bases and at J to 4 bases, leaving 11 bases not matched to a gene. Supplemented by reference TRBV29-1 and TRBJ1-2, the full variable domain reads SAVISQKPSRDICQRGTSLTIQCQVDSQVTMMFWYRQQPGQSLTLIATANQGSEATYESGFVIDKFPISRPNLTFSTLTVSNMSPEDSSIYLCSVVGWTGTGYGYTFGSGTRLTVV.

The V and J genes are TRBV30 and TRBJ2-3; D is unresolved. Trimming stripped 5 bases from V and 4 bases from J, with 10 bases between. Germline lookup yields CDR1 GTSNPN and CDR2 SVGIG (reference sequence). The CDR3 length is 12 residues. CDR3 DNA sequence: TGTGCCTGGTTGGACCGGTCAGATACGCAGTATTTT. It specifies CAWLDRSDTQYF.

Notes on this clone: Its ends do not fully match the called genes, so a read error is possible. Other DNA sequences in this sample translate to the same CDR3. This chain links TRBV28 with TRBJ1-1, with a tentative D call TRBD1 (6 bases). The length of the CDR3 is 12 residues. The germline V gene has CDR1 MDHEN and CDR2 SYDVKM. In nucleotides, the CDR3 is TGTGCCAGCAGTTTGTGGGGGGCTGAGGCTTTCTTT. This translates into CASSLWGAEAFF.

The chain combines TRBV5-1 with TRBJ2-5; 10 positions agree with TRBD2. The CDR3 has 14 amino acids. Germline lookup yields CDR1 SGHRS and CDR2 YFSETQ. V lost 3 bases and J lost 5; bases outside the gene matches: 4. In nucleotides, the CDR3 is TGCGCCAGCAGCTCCCTAGCGGGAGCGGAGACCCAGTACTTC. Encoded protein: CASSSLAGAETQYF. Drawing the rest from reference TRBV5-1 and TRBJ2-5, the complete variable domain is KAGVTQTPRYLIKTRGQQVTLSCSPISGHRSVSWYQQTPGQGLQFLFEYFSETQRNKGNFPGRFSGRQFSNSRSEMNVSTLELGDSALYLCASSSLAGAETQYFGPGTRLLVL.

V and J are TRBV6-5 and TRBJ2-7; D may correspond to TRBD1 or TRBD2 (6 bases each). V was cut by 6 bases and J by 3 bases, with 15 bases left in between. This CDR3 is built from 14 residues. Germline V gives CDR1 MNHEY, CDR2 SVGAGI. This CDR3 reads CASSPGGGGYEQYF. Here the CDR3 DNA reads TGTGCCAGCAGCCCCGGAGGGGGTGGCTACGAGCAGTACTTC.

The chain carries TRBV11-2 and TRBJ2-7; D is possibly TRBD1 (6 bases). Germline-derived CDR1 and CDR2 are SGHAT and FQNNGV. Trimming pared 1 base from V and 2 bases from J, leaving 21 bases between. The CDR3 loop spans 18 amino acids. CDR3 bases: TGTGCCAGCAGCTTAGTGGCCCCCGCGCTGGGGGCTACCTACGAGCAGTACTTC. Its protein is CASSLVAPALGATYEQYF.

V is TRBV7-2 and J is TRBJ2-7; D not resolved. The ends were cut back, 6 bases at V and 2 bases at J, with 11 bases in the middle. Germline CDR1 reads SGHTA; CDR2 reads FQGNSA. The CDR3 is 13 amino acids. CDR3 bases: TGTGCCAGCAGTACGACCCGACCCTACGAGCAGTACTTC. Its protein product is CASSTTRPYEQYF.

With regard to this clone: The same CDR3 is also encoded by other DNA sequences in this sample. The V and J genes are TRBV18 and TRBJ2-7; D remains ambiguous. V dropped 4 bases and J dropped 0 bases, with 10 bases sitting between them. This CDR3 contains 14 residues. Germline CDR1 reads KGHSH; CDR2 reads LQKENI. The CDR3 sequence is CASSLTGPSYEQYF. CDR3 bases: TGTGCCAGCTCACTTACCGGACCCTCCTACGAGCAGTACTTC.

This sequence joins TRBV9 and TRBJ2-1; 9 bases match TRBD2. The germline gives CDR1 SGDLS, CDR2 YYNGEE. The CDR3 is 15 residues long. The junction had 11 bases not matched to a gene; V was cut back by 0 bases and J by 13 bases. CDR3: CASSVEPSGDIAQFF. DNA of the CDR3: TGTGCCAGCAGCGTAGAGCCTAGCGGGGACATTGCTCAGTTCTTC. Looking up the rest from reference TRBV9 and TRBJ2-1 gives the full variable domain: DSGVTQTPKHLITATGQRVTLRCSPRSGDLSVYWYQQSLDQGLQFLIQYYNGEERAKGNILERFSAQQFPDLHSELNLSSLELGDSALYFCASSVEPSGDIAQFFGPGTRLTVL.

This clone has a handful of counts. The CDR3 loop reads CASRTTRLREGLENEQFF. The CDR3 DNA reads as TGCGCCAGCAGGACGACTAGACTACGGGAGGGCCTAGAAAATGAGCAGTTCTTC. The genes are TRBV4-1 and TRBJ2-1, with 8 positions matching TRBD2. The CDR3 is 18 amino acids. The germline gives CDR1 MGHRA, CDR2 YSYEKL. V lost 6 bases to trimming and J lost 7 bases; unmatched junction nucleotides: 20.

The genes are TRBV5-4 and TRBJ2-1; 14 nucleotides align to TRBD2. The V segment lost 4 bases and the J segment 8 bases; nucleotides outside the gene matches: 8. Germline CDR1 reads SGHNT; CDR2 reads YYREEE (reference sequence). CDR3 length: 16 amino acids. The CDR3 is CASSPRLAGGLYEQFF. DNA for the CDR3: TGTGCCAGCAGCCCCAGACTAGCGGGAGGGCTCTATGAGCAGTTCTTC.

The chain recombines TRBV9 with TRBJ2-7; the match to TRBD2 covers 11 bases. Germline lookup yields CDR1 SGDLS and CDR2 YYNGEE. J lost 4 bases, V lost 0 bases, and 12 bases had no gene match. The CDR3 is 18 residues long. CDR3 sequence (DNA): TGTGCCAGCAGCGTAGGAGTGGGGCTAGCGGGAGGTAGTTACGAGCAGTACTTC. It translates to CASSVGVGLAGGSYEQYF.

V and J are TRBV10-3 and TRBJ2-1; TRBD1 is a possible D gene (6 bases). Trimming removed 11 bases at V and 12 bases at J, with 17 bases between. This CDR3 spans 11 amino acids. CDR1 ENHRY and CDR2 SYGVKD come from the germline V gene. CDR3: CAVWTEGRQFF. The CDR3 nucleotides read TGTGCCGTATGGACAGAGGGACGGCAGTTCTTC.